The 28 T cell receptor beta chains in this list originate from one sample, sequenced in a study of cytomegalovirus exposure and HLA in healthy donors. Primers for the PCR totalled 60 Vbeta and 13 Jbeta. Produced via immunoSEQ multiplex PCR; TCRdb's table is partial and in-frame only. Of about 160,000 clones listed, around 76% are singletons. Sample: PBMCs. The receptors originated from a woman aged 40 to 50 in good health and CMV-seronegative.

The chain carries TRBV25-1 and TRBJ1-4; D is uncertain. V lost 4 bases, J lost 0 bases, and 15 bases lay in between. The CDR3 runs to 17 residues. The germline CDR1 and CDR2 sequences are MGHDK and SYGVNS. CDR3 coding DNA: TGTGCCAGCAGTGTTGCGGGTCTTGGAGCAACTAATGAAAAACTGTTTTTT. Its protein is CASSVAGLGATNEKLFF.

The genes are TRBV5-6 and TRBJ1-1; a possible D gene is TRBD1 (5 bases). The CDR3 length is 13 residues. Trimming cost V 2 bases and J 9 bases, with 14 bases left between them. From germline, CDR1 is SGHDT and CDR2 YYEEEE. DNA for the CDR3: TGTGCCAGCAGCTTAAGCCGGACACTTAAAGCTTTCTTT. Residues: CASSLSRTLKAFF.

The J gene is TRBJ2-1, the V gene TRBV6-5, with TRBD1 identical over 8 bases. Germline V lookup: CDR1 MNHEY, CDR2 SVGAGI. CDR3 length: 14 amino acids. J was trimmed by 7 bases and V by 6 bases; bases with no gene match: 8. CDR3 DNA: TGTGCCAGCAGAGGACAGGGAGCAGGGAATGAGCAGTTCTTC. It is translated as CASRGQGAGNEQFF.

This clone showed up just a few times. Germline and junction disagree at one end, which may indicate a read error. The V gene is TRBV7-7, the J gene TRBJ2-5; 13 bases map to TRBD2. The CDR3 has 16 amino acids. CDR1 SSHAT and CDR2 FNYEAQ come from the germline V gene (reference sequence). The CDR3 sequence: CASSSGLAGAQETQYF. The CDR3 region has the DNA TGTGCTAGCAGCTCCGGACTAGCGGGAGCTCAAGAGACCCAGTACTTC.

This chain joins TRBV7-6 and TRBJ2-5; 7 bases fit TRBD2. Germline CDR1 and CDR2: SGHVS and FNYEAQ. The junction had 4 bases not matched to a gene; V was cut back by 5 bases and J by 4 bases. The CDR3 has 13 residues. This CDR3 is CASSHREVETQYF. CDR3 sequence (DNA): TGTGCCAGCAGCCATCGGGAGGTAGAGACCCAGTACTTC.

V gene TRBV6-1 combines with J gene TRBJ1-5; D remains ambiguous. This CDR3 is built from 16 residues. Looked up from germline, CDR1 is MNHNS and CDR2 is SASEGT. The V end lost 0 bases, the J end lost 3 bases, and 12 bases lay between the germline ends. The CDR3 DNA is TGTGCCAGCAGTGAAGCGTTGGCAGGTACCAATCAGCCCCAGCATTTT. Its protein is CASSEALAGTNQPQHF.

The gene calls are TRBV7-2 and TRBJ1-3; D may be TRBD1 (6 bases). The germline V and J ends were trimmed by 2 bases and 0 bases, with 11 bases remaining between them. Germline CDR1 is SGHTA and CDR2 is FQGNSA. The CDR3 is 16 amino acids. The CDR3 nucleotides are TGTGCCAGCAGCTTACGGGGGGCGAACTCTGGAAACACCATATATTTT. Translated: CASSLRGANSGNTIYF.

The chain employs TRBV4-1 and TRBJ1-5, with a weak D call TRBD1 (5 bases). V was pared by 0 bases and J by 2 bases, with 8 bases between. This CDR3 comprises 15 residues. CDR1 is MGHRA, CDR2 YSYEKL, per germline. DNA of the CDR3: TGCGCCAGCAGCCAAGAGGGGGGGGGCAATCAGCCCCAGCATTTT. Amino acids: CASSQEGGGNQPQHF.

The genes are TRBV19 and TRBJ1-5; 10 bases are a match to TRBD1. Germline lookup yields CDR1 LNHDA and CDR2 SQIVND (reference sequence). The CDR3 contains 16 residues. The V gene end was trimmed by 7 bases and the J gene end by 2 bases; junction bases not matched to a gene: 8. CDR3 DNA sequence: TGTGCCAGTAACTTCGGGACAGGGGAGGGCAATCAGCCCCAGCATTTT. Translated, it gives CASNFGTGEGNQPQHF.

This clone was seen just once. The rearrangement uses TRBV25-1 and TRBJ2-7, with 10 bases lining up with TRBD1. With V trimmed by 1 base and J by 2 bases, 11 bases remained unmatched. The germline gives CDR1 MGHDK, CDR2 SYGVNS. The CDR3 extends over 18 amino acids. The CDR3 is CASSESGCGTGAPYEQYF. Here the CDR3 DNA reads TGTGCCAGCAGTGAATCCGGGTGCGGGACAGGGGCCCCCTACGAGCAGTACTTC.

V is TRBV27 and J is TRBJ1-4; the D is unclear. The CDR3 consists of 13 residues. Germline assignment: CDR1 MNHEY and CDR2 SMNVEV (reference sequence). Trimming cost V 3 bases and J 5 bases, with 7 bases left between them. Here the CDR3 reads CASSLALNEKLFF. DNA for the CDR3: TGTGCCAGCAGTTTGGCTTTGAATGAAAAACTGTTTTTT.

The V gene is TRBV7-3, the J gene TRBJ1-2, with 7 bases matching TRBD1. The J segment lost 7 bases and the V segment lost 4 bases, leaving 6 bases of the junction unmatched. Per germline, CDR1 SGHTA and CDR2 FQGTGA. The CDR3 covers 13 residues. The CDR3 DNA sequence: TGTGCCAGCAGCTCCTCAGGGGACAGTGGCTACACCTTC. Its protein product is CASSSSGDSGYTF.

The chain is built from TRBV6-1 and TRBJ1-1; possibly TRBD1 for D (5 bases). CDR1 and CDR2 (germline): MNHNS, SASEGT. V gave up 1 base and J gave up 11 bases, with 11 bases separating them. The CDR3 contains 12 residues. The CDR3 coding sequence is TGTGCCAGCAGTGAAGGGGGACTTCAGGCTTTCTTT. Translating it yields CASSEGGLQAFF.

This rearrangement joins TRBV11-2 to TRBJ2-7; D gene unclear. Germline CDR1 is SGHAT and CDR2 is FQNNGV. Trimming cost V 3 bases and J 5 bases, with 5 bases left between them. This CDR3 region has 11 residues. As DNA, the CDR3 is TGTGCCAGCAGCTTTTCCGACGAGCAGTACTTC. Protein sequence: CASSFSDEQYF.

This rearrangement joins TRBV2 to TRBJ2-5, with 11 nucleotides matching TRBD1. The junction had 3 bases not matched to a gene; V was cut back by 5 bases and J by 4 bases. CDR3 length equals 14 residues. The germline CDR1 and CDR2 sequences are SNHLY and FYNNEI. The DNA for the CDR3 is TGTGCCAGCAGTCTGGACAGGGGGCTAGAGACCCAGTACTTC. Protein sequence: CASSLDRGLETQYF.

The V call is TRBV21-1, the J call TRBJ2-4; the D call TRBD1 from the table was never checked on the DNA. TRBV21-1 is reported as a pseudogene. This CDR3 comprises 15 residues. CDR3 DNA sequence: TGTGCCAGCACCGCAGGGTCAGGGGCCAAAAACATTCAGTACTTC. This gives the protein CASTAGSGAKNIQYF.

The J gene is TRBJ2-5, the V gene TRBV27; 15 bases align to TRBD2. After removal of 4 bases from V and 14 bases from J, the junction contained 14 bases not matched to a gene. The CDR3 runs to 16 residues. Germline assignment: CDR1 MNHEY and CDR2 SMNVEV (reference sequence). The CDR3 sequence: CASSSGLAGGVPLLYF. In DNA, the CDR3 is TGTGCCAGCAGTTCCGGACTAGCGGGAGGGGTGCCCCTCCTATACTTC.

This chain joins TRBV29-1 and TRBJ2-1; 15 bases agree with TRBD2. The CDR3 contains 16 residues. Unmatched junction bases numbered 10, after V lost 6 bases and J lost 7 bases. Germline V CDR1 and CDR2: SQVTM, ANQGSEA. CDR3 in amino acids: CSVRGLAGGHGNEQFF. CDR3 DNA sequence: TGCAGCGTCAGAGGACTAGCGGGAGGGCACGGGAATGAGCAGTTCTTC.

The chain joins TRBV11-1 to TRBJ1-2; D is possibly TRBD1 (6 bases). Germline CDR1 reads SGHAT; CDR2 reads FQDESV (reference sequence). The V gene lost 5 bases and the J gene lost 5 bases, with 15 bases spanning the gap. CDR3 length: 14 residues. CDR3: CASSPIQGPYGYTF. The CDR3 coding sequence is TGTGCCAGCAGCCCTATACAGGGACCTTATGGCTACACCTTC.

The chain links TRBV19 to TRBJ2-7, with D perhaps matching TRBD2 (5 bases). This CDR3 spans 15 amino acids. V was cut by 3 bases and J by 5 bases, with 17 bases left in between. Germline V gene data show CDR1 as LNHDA and CDR2 as SQIVND (reference sequence). CDR3 sequence reads: CASSISLRGVHEQYF. DNA of the CDR3: TGTGCCAGTAGTATCTCCCTCCGGGGAGTCCACGAGCAGTACTTC.

This rearrangement joins TRBV6-6 to TRBJ2-5, with D possibly TRBD2 on 6 matching bases. Trimming cost V 2 bases and J 0 bases, with 13 bases left between them. This CDR3 has 16 amino acids. The germline CDR1 and CDR2 sequences are MNHNY and SVGAGI (reference sequence). The CDR3 DNA sequence: TGTGCCAGCAGTTACCCGAAGGCGGGGTACCAAGAGACCCAGTACTTC. Translation: CASSYPKAGYQETQYF.

The chain recombines TRBV5-5 with TRBJ1-1, with 12 bases fitting TRBD1. Germline lookup yields CDR1 SGHKS and CDR2 YYEKEE (reference sequence). J gave up 4 bases and V 5 bases, and 6 bases lay outside the gene matches. The CDR3 is 15 amino acids. CDR3 sequence reads: CASSLRDRGLTEAFF. The CDR3, as DNA: TGTGCCAGCAGTCTTCGGGACAGGGGGCTCACTGAAGCTTTCTTT.

This chain uses TRBV4-2 with TRBJ2-5; D is perhaps TRBD2 (6 bases). The ends were cut back, 1 base at V and 10 bases at J, with 40 bases in the middle. The CDR3 is made up of 22 amino acids. Germline V lookup: CDR1 LGHNA, CDR2 YNFKEQ. CDR3: CASSQVRYASAKSFLSDAYQYF. The CDR3 region has the DNA TGTGCCAGCAGCCAAGTCAGGTATGCTAGCGCCAAAAGTTTCCTTTCTGACGCTTACCAGTACTTC.

This chain joins TRBV29-1 and TRBJ1-1; D uncertain. CDR1 and CDR2 from the germline V gene are SQVTM and ANQGSEA. Between the trimmed V and J ends, which lost 3 bases and 1 base, there was a span of 6 bases. The CDR3 is 12 amino acids. This chain's CDR3 is CSVERANTEAFF. The CDR3, as DNA: TGCAGCGTTGAGCGGGCGAACACTGAAGCTTTCTTT. Full variable domain (rest looked up from reference TRBV29-1 and TRBJ1-1): SAVISQKPSRDICQRGTSLTIQCQVDSQVTMMFWYRQQPGQSLTLIATANQGSEATYESGFVIDKFPISRPNLTFSTLTVSNMSPEDSSIYLCSVERANTEAFFGQGTRLTVV.

This chain joins TRBV5-1 and TRBJ2-1, with 11 nucleotides matching TRBD2. The CDR3 is 15 residues long. The J segment lost 4 bases and the V segment lost 1 base, leaving 1 base of the junction unmatched. CDR1 SGHRS and CDR2 YFSETQ come from the germline V gene. CDR3 in amino acids: CASSLIAGGYNEQFF. Written as DNA, the CDR3 is TGCGCCAGCAGCTTGATAGCGGGAGGGTACAATGAGCAGTTCTTC.

This chain connects TRBV7-6 to TRBJ2-7; 9 positions match TRBD1. V shed 5 bases, J shed 0 bases, and the junction held 5 bases outside the gene matches. Germline loops: CDR1 SGHVS, CDR2 FNYEAQ. CDR3 length: 15 residues. The CDR3 DNA follows: TGTGCCAGCAGCGGTGGACAGGGGCCCTCCTACGAGCAGTACTTC. It specifies CASSGGQGPSYEQYF.

This clone has a handful of counts. This chain uses TRBV7-9 with TRBJ2-3; the match to TRBD2 covers 10 bases. Germline assignment: CDR1 SEHNR and CDR2 FQNEAQ (reference sequence). J lost 1 base, V lost 6 bases, and 4 bases had no gene match. The CDR3 is 15 amino acids. The CDR3 loop is CASSRGTSGTDTQYF. CDR3 DNA: TGTGCCAGCAGTCGCGGGACTAGCGGCACAGATACGCAGTATTTT.

This rearrangement joins TRBV5-1 to TRBJ1-6, with D uncertain. The V and J ends lost 3 bases and 7 bases respectively, with 17 bases between them. There are 16 residues in the CDR3. Looked up from germline, CDR1 is SGHRS and CDR2 is YFSETQ. The CDR3 nucleotides read TGCGCCAGCAGCTCCCTAGGCCTTCCCCTAAATTCACCCCTCCACTTT. Its protein is CASSSLGLPLNSPLHF.